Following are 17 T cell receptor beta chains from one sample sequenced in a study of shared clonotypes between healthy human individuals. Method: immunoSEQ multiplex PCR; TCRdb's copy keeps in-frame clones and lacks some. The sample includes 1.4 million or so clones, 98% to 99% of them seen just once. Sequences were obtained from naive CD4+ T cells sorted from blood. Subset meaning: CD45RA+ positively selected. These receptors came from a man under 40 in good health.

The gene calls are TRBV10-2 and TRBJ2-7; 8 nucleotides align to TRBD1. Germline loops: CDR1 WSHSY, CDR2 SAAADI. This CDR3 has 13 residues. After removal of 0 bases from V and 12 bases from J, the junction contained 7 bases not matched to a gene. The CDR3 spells CASSESVDRALYF. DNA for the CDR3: TGCGCCAGCAGTGAGTCGGTGGACAGGGCCCTGTACTTC.

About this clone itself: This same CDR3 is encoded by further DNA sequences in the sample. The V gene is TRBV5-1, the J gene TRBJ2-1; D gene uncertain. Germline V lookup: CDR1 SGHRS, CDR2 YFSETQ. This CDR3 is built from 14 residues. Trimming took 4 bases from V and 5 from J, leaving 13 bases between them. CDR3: CASSLEAPNNEQFF. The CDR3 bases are TGCGCCAGCAGCCTAGAAGCCCCAAACAATGAGCAGTTCTTC.

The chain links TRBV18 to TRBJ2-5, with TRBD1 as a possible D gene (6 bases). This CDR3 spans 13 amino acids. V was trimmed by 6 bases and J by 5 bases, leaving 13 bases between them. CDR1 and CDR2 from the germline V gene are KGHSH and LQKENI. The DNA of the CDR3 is TGTGCCAGCTCGAGAGACAGGAGCGAGACCCAGTACTTC. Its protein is CASSRDRSETQYF.

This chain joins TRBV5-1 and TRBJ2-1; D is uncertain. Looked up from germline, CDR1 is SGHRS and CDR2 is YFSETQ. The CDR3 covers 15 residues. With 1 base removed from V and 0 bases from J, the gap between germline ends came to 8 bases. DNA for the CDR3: TGCGCCAGCAGCTTGACGGGTAGCTCCTACAATGAGCAGTTCTTC. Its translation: CASSLTGSSYNEQFF.

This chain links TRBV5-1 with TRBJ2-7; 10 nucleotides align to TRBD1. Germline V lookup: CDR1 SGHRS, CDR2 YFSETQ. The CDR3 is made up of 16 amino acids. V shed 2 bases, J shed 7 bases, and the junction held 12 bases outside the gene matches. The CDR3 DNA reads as TGCGCCAGCAGCTTTGGTTGGGGACAGGGGACGCGAGAGCAGTACTTC. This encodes CASSFGWGQGTREQYF.

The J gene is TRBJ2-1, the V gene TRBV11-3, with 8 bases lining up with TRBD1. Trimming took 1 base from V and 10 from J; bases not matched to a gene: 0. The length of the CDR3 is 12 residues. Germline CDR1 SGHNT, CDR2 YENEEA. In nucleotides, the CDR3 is TGTGCCAGCAGCTTAGGGACAGGGGAGCAGTTCTTC. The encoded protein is CASSLGTGEQFF.

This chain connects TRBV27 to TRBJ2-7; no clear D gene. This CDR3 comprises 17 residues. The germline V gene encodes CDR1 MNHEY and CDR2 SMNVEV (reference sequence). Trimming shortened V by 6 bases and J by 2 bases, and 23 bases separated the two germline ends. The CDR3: CASRRNIGQVGPYEQYF. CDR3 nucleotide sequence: TGTGCCAGCAGGCGGAACATTGGGCAGGTGGGTCCCTACGAGCAGTACTTC.

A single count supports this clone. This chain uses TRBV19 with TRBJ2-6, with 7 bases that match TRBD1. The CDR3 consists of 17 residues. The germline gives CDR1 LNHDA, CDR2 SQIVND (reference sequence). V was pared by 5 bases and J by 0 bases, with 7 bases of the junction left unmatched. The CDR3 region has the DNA TGTGCCAGTAGTCGGGGACAGCAGGCCTCTGGGGCCAACGTCCTGACTTTC. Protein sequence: CASSRGQQASGANVLTF.

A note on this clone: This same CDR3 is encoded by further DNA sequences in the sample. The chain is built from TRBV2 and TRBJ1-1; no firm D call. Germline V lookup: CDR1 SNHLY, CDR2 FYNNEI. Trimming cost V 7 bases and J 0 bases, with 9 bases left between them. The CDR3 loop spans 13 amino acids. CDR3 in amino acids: CASNREMNTEAFF. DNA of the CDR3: TGTGCCAGCAATCGTGAGATGAACACTGAAGCTTTCTTT.

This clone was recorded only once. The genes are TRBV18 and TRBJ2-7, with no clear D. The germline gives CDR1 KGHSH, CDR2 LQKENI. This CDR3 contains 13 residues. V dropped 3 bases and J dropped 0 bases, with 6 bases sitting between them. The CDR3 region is CASSPHPSYEQYF. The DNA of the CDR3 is TGTGCCAGCTCACCCCACCCCTCCTACGAGCAGTACTTC.

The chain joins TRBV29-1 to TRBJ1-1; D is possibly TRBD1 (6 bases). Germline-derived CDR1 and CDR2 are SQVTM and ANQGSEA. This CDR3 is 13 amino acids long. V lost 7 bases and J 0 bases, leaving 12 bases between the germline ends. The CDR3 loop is CSGAQGLNTEAFF. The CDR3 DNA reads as TGCAGCGGAGCCCAGGGGCTGAACACTGAAGCTTTCTTT. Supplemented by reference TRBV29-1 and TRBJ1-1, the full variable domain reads SAVISQKPSRDICQRGTSLTIQCQVDSQVTMMFWYRQQPGQSLTLIATANQGSEATYESGFVIDKFPISRPNLTFSTLTVSNMSPEDSSIYLCSGAQGLNTEAFFGQGTRLTVV.

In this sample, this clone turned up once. The CDR3 bases are TGCGCCAGCAGCTTGGGGACATTGGATTTGAACACTGAAGCTTTCTTT. Its protein product is CASSLGTLDLNTEAFF. This chain uses TRBV5-1 with TRBJ1-1; TRBD1 is a possible D gene (5 bases). CDR1 SGHRS and CDR2 YFSETQ come from the germline V gene. Deletions cut 0 bases from V and 0 bases from J, with 12 bases between. The CDR3 has 16 amino acids.

This chain's CDR3 is CASSASSKGDTQYF. The CDR3 region has the DNA TGTGCCAGCAGCGCCTCCTCTAAAGGTGACACGCAGTATTTT. The chain links TRBV9 to TRBJ2-3; D gene uncertain. The CDR3 runs 14 residues. The germline V gene has CDR1 SGDLS and CDR2 YYNGEE. Trimming took off 3 bases at V and 9 bases at J, with 17 bases between the two ends.

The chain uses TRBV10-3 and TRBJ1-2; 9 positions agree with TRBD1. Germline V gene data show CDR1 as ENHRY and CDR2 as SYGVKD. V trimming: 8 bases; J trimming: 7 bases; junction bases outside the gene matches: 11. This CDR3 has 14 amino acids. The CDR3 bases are TGTGCCATCGGGGGGGACAGGGAAAGAGGTGGCTACACCTTC. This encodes CAIGGDRERGGYTF.

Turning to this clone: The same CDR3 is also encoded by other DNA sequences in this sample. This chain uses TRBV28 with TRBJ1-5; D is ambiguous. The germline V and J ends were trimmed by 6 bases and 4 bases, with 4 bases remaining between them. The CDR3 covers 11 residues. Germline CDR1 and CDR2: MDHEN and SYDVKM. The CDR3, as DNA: TGTGCCAGCAGCTTTAATCAGCCCCAGCATTTT. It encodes CASSFNQPQHF.

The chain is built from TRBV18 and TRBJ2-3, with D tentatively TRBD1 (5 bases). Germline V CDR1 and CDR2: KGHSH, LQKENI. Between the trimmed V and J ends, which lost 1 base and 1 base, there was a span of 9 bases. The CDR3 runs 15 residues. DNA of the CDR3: TGTGCCAGCTCACCACGACCCAGGGGCACAGATACGCAGTATTTT. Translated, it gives CASSPRPRGTDTQYF.

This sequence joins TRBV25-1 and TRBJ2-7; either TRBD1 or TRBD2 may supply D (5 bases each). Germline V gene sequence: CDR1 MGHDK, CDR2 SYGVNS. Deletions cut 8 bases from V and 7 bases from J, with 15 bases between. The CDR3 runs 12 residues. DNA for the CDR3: TGTGCCAGCGGGGGACGGCGTTTAGAGCAGTACTTC. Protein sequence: CASGGRRLEQYF.